Shown below are 11 T cell receptor beta chains from a single sample sequenced in a study of cytomegalovirus exposure and HLA in healthy donors. The PCR was carried out with 60 Vbeta primers and 13 Jbeta primers. Assay: immunoSEQ multiplex PCR; the TCRdb copy retains only in-frame clones and omits some. The sample's table shows about 52,000 clones. The source material was PBMCs. The receptors were gathered from a woman aged 60 to 75 in good health and CMV-seropositive.

The rearrangement links TRBV10-3 to TRBJ1-1, with D possibly matching TRBD1 (6 bases). Per the germline V gene, CDR1 is ENHRY and CDR2 is SYGVKD. V was shortened by 9 bases and J by 1 base, with 15 bases between the two germline ends. CDR3 length: 14 residues. The DNA of the CDR3 is TGTGCCATAGGGACACTCGGTTCGAACACTGAAGCTTTCTTT. It codes for CAIGTLGSNTEAFF.

The gene calls are TRBV6-5 and TRBJ2-1, with 8 bases matching TRBD2. Germline CDR1 and CDR2: MNHEY and SVGAGI. CDR3 length: 16 residues. V lost 0 bases to trimming and J lost 5 bases; unmatched junction nucleotides: 6. The CDR3 region has the DNA TGTGCCAGCAGTTACTCGCCAGCGGGGGTGAACAATGAGCAGTTCTTC. Translation gives CASSYSPAGVNNEQFF.

The V and J genes are TRBV27 and TRBJ1-1; maybe TRBD1 (6 bases). Germline CDR1 MNHEY, CDR2 SMNVEV (reference sequence). Trimming stripped 5 bases from V and 4 bases from J, with 14 bases between. The CDR3 sequence is 14 residues long. The CDR3 region is CASSLQGDGTEAFF. The DNA for the CDR3 is TGTGCCAGCAGTCTACAGGGAGATGGCACTGAAGCTTTCTTT.

The J gene is TRBJ1-2, the V gene TRBV19; 12 bases are shared with TRBD1. This CDR3 region has 16 residues. V dropped 7 bases and J dropped 3; count of bases not matched to a gene: 9. Germline-derived CDR1 and CDR2 are LNHDA and SQIVND (reference sequence). CDR3 region: CASKGTGGAGDYGYTF. The CDR3 DNA is TGTGCCAGTAAGGGGACAGGGGGCGCAGGGGACTATGGCTACACCTTC.

V is TRBV5-4 and J is TRBJ2-2; 8 bases align to TRBD1. The CDR3 consists of 16 residues. V gave up 4 bases and J gave up 6 bases; unmatched junction bases: 11. Germline CDR1 SGHNT, CDR2 YYREEE (reference sequence). CDR3 bases: TGTGCCAGCAGCCCTCGAACAGGGGGGATCGCCGGGGAGCTGTTTTTT. As protein: CASSPRTGGIAGELFF.

The CDR3 region is CASSWTGANTEAFF. The CDR3 nucleotides are TGCGCCAGCAGCTGGACAGGGGCCAACACTGAAGCTTTCTTT. The V and J genes are TRBV5-1 and TRBJ1-1, with 9 bases lining up with TRBD1. V lost 3 bases and J lost 2; bases outside the gene matches: 2. The CDR3 loop spans 14 amino acids. Germline loops: CDR1 SGHRS, CDR2 YFSETQ.

The V gene is TRBV19, the J gene TRBJ2-3, with 7 bases fitting TRBD2. Per germline, CDR1 LNHDA and CDR2 SQIVND (reference sequence). Germline trimming cut 1 base from V and 2 bases from J; bases unmatched to any gene: 6. CDR3 length: 16 amino acids. CDR3 sequence: CASSIAGGGSTDTQYF. The DNA of the CDR3 is TGTGCCAGTAGTATAGCCGGCGGGGGATCCACAGATACGCAGTATTTT.

This chain joins TRBV7-9 and TRBJ2-3; D not certain. The CDR3 is 15 residues long. CDR1 and CDR2 from the germline V gene are SEHNR and FQNEAQ (reference sequence). V was pared by 1 base and J by 5 bases, with 13 bases between. In DNA form, the CDR3 reads TGTGCCAGCAGCTTAGGGGCAGCCACGGTAGATACGCAGTATTTT. It specifies CASSLGAATVDTQYF. Variable domain in full (rest from reference TRBV7-9 and TRBJ2-3): DTGVSQNPRHKITKRGQNVTFRCDPISEHNRLYWYRQTLGQGPEFLTYFQNEAQLEKSRLLSDRFSAERPKGSFSTLEIQRTEQGDSAMYLCASSLGAATVDTQYFGPGTRLTVL.

The V gene is TRBV7-6, the J gene TRBJ2-1, with TRBD2 identical over 11 bases. Germline V gives CDR1 SGHVS, CDR2 FNYEAQ. The V gene end was trimmed by 5 bases and the J gene end by 2 bases; junction bases not matched to a gene: 2. The CDR3 is 15 amino acids. The CDR3 coding sequence is TGTGCCAGCAGCAGTAGCGGGGGGGCCTACAATGAGCAGTTCTTC. Translated: CASSSSGGAYNEQFF. The full variable domain, rest sourced from reference TRBV7-6 and TRBJ2-1, is GAGVSQSPRYKVTKRGQDVALRCDPISGHVSLYWYRQALGQGPEFLTYFNYEAQQDKSGLPNDRFSAERPEGSISTLTIQRTEQRDSAMYRCASSSSGGAYNEQFFGPGTRLTVL.

This chain links TRBV19 with TRBJ2-1, with a possible D match to TRBD2 (5 bases). Deletions cut 5 bases from V and 3 bases from J, with 11 bases between. The CDR3 covers 14 residues. CDR1 and CDR2 from the germline V gene are LNHDA and SQIVND (reference sequence). For the CDR3, the DNA is TGTGCCAGTAGTCCTAACGGGATCTACAATGAGCAGTTCTTC. Protein sequence: CASSPNGIYNEQFF.

The chain joins TRBV6-1 to TRBJ1-1; D is unclear. Germline CDR1 MNHNS, CDR2 SASEGT. V lost 1 base to trimming and J lost 1 base, with 10 bases between them. This CDR3 has 15 amino acids. The CDR3, as DNA: TGTGCCAGCAGTGAAGGCGGGTGGCAGAACACTGAAGCTTTCTTT. Its translation: CASSEGGWQNTEAFF.